The present entry profiles one TCR beta chain with its context. Some clones are missing from TCRdb's copy, which holds only in-frame ones; the method was immunoSEQ multiplex PCR. The sample carries approximately 300,000 clones, around 90% recorded once. The sample comes from a study of blood T cell repertoires in COVID-19. The CDR3 length is 12 residues. Germline CDR1 and CDR2: SGDLS and YYNGEE. Trimming took 3 bases from V and 7 from J, leaving 5 bases between them. The sequence derives from a man between 18 and 29 years old who had recovered from COVID-19. V is TRBV9 and J is TRBJ1-6; D remains unclear. The sequencing input was peripheral blood. The CDR3 DNA reads TGTGCCAGCAGCGGTGTAAATTCACCCCTCCACTTT. Amino acid sequence: CASSGVNSPLHF. The full variable domain, its missing parts supplied by reference TRBV9 and TRBJ1-6, is DSGVTQTPKHLITATGQRVTLRCSPRSGDLSVYWYQQSLDQGLQFLIQYYNGEERAKGNILERFSAQQFPDLHSELNLSSLELGDSALYFCASSGVNSPLHFGNGTRLTVT.